A selection of T cell receptor beta chains follows, all from one sample in a study of blood T cell repertoires in COVID-19. Measured with immunoSEQ multiplex PCR; TCRdb has only the in-frame clones, and not every one. The sample includes 200,000 to 300,000 clones, approximately 83% seen only once; the top ten take 3%. The specimen sequenced was peripheral blood. The receptor source for this set is a woman in her twenties or thirties who had recovered from COVID-19. Both conserved end residues are part of each CDR3. A D gene is named only where the DNA matches it firmly. Not every row has a clone size; where given, it reads once, few, many or a size class.

CDR3aa,CDR3nt,j_gene,d_gene,len,abundance,v_gene
CASSHLLGASATEAFF,TGTGCCAGCAGCCACTTATTGGGGGCGTCAGCCACTGAAGCTTTCTTT,TRBJ1-1,.,16,.,TRBV7-6
CASSQDGVNTGELFF,TGCGCCAGCAGCCAAGACGGAGTAAACACCGGGGAGCTGTTTTTT,TRBJ2-2,.,15,.,TRBV4-1
CAISEPDRGSYEQYF,TGTGCCATCAGTGAGCCGGACAGGGGATCCTACGAGCAGTACTTC,TRBJ2-7,TRBD1,15,.,TRBV10-3
CASSGPVSNQPQHF,TGTGCCAGTAGTGGGCCCGTTTCGAACCAGCCCCAGCATTTT,TRBJ1-5,.,14,.,TRBV19
CASSEFSGGGDTQYF,TGTGCCAGCAGTGAATTCTCAGGGGGCGGCGATACGCAGTATTTT,TRBJ2-3,TRBD1,15,.,TRBV6-1
CASGDRRAFLARSYF,TGTGCCAGCGGGGACAGGAGGGCATTTTTGGCGCGGTCGTATTTT,TRBJ2-3,TRBD1,15,.,TRBV28
CASSLEQGYGYTF,TGTGCCAGCAGCTTAGAACAGGGTTATGGCTACACCTTC,TRBJ1-2,.,13,.,TRBV13
CASTGGDRPYNEQFF,TGCGCCAGCACGGGGGGTGACAGGCCTTACAATGAGCAGTTCTTC,TRBJ2-1,.,15,.,TRBV10-2
CAISESGGGSLGYTF,TGTGCCATCAGTGAGTCAGGAGGGGGCTCTCTTGGCTACACCTTC,TRBJ1-2,TRBD1,15,.,TRBV10-3
CASSLTGYGELFF,TGTGCCAGCAGCCTCACAGGATACGGGGAGCTGTTTTTT,TRBJ2-2,.,13,.,TRBV12-3/TRBV12-4
CASSVSGELFF,TGTGCCAGCAGTGTTAGCGGGGAGCTGTTTTTT,TRBJ2-2,.,11,once,TRBV27
CASSITSKSSYNEQFF,TGTGCCAGTAGTATAACATCCAAAAGCTCCTACAATGAGCAGTTCTTC,TRBJ2-1,.,16,.,TRBV19
CAISGGTAPDLNYGYTF,TGTGCCATCAGTGGGGGGACAGCTCCAGATCTTAACTATGGCTACACCTTC,TRBJ1-2,TRBD1,17,.,TRBV10-3
CASNLGGTGLQYF,TGTGCCAGCAACCTGGGGGGGACAGGCCTGCAGTACTTC,TRBJ2-7,.,13,.,TRBV12-3/TRBV12-4
CASSRDRNGNTIYF,TGTGCCAGCTCTCGGGACAGGAATGGAAACACCATATATTTT,TRBJ1-3,TRBD1,14,.,TRBV18
CSVEDREGREQYF,TGCAGCGTAGAGGACAGGGAAGGTCGAGAGCAGTACTTC,TRBJ2-7,TRBD1,13,.,TRBV29-1
CASSYLAGDTDTQYF,TGTGCCAGCAGTTACCTAGCGGGGGACACAGATACGCAGTATTTT,TRBJ2-3,TRBD2,15,.,TRBV6-5
CASSQEVLGGQGVFEQFF,TGTGCCAGCAGCCAAGAGGTATTAGGGGGACAGGGGGTTTTTGAGCAGTTCTTC,TRBJ2-1,TRBD1,18,.,TRBV4-2
CASSLEFGVWENYGYTF,TGTGCCAGCAGCTTAGAGTTCGGGGTGTGGGAGAACTATGGCTACACCTTC,TRBJ1-2,.,17,.,TRBV7-9
CASSTEPTDTQYF,TGTGCCAGCAGCACAGAGCCCACAGATACGCAGTATTTT,TRBJ2-3,.,13,.,TRBV7-3
CSVEDLDRGDGYTF,TGCAGCGTTGAAGACCTCGACAGGGGGGATGGCTACACCTTC,TRBJ1-2,TRBD1,14,.,TRBV29-1
CAWSDGTRSEQYF,TGTGCCTGGAGCGACGGGACTAGGTCCGAGCAGTACTTC,TRBJ2-7,TRBD2,13,.,TRBV30
CASSVWEQETQYF,TGCGCCAGCAGTGTGTGGGAGCAAGAGACCCAGTACTTC,TRBJ2-5,.,13,.,TRBV5-1
CASSEKAGYNEQFF,TGTGCCAGCAGTGAGAAGGCAGGTTACAATGAGCAGTTCTTC,TRBJ2-1,.,14,.,TRBV2
CASSQGTGWEQYF,TGCGCCAGCAGCCAAGGCACAGGCTGGGAGCAGTACTTC,TRBJ2-7,.,13,.,TRBV4-1
CASSQTQDTQYF,TGTGCCAGCAGCCAGACACAGGATACGCAGTATTTT,TRBJ2-3,.,12,.,TRBV6-5
CASSPQGNSQPQHF,TGCGCCAGCAGTCCTCAGGGTAACAGTCAGCCCCAGCATTTT,TRBJ1-5,.,14,.,TRBV23-1
CASSQEPPAGGSYNEQFF,TGCGCCAGCAGCCAAGAACCTCCAGCGGGGGGATCCTACAATGAGCAGTTCTTC,TRBJ2-1,TRBD2,18,.,TRBV4-1
CASSQGQGANEKLFF,TGCGCCAGCAGCCAGGGACAGGGAGCCAATGAAAAACTGTTTTTT,TRBJ1-4,TRBD1,15,.,TRBV5-1
CASSIDFRAINTGELFF,TGTGCCAGTAGTATCGACTTCAGGGCAATCAACACCGGGGAGCTGTTTTTT,TRBJ2-2,.,17,.,TRBV19
CASSPEGTSVVDTQYF,TGCGCCAGCAGCCCAGAGGGGACTAGCGTGGTAGATACGCAGTATTTT,TRBJ2-3,TRBD2,16,.,TRBV5-1
CASRDRGRGTEAFF,TGTGCCAGCAGGGACAGGGGGCGAGGGACTGAAGCTTTCTTT,TRBJ1-1,TRBD1,14,many,TRBV3-1/TRBV3-2
CASSSTYEQYF,TGTGCCAGCAGTTCCACCTACGAGCAGTACTTC,TRBJ2-7,.,11,.,TRBV27
CASSMWEYSNQPQHF,TGTGCCAGTAGTATGTGGGAGTATAGCAATCAGCCCCAGCATTTT,TRBJ1-5,.,15,.,TRBV19
CASSFVNNEQFF,TGTGCCAGCAGTTTCGTAAACAATGAGCAGTTCTTC,TRBJ2-1,.,12,.,TRBV12-3/TRBV12-4
CASRSGTSRNNEQFF,TGTGCCAGTAGGTCCGGGACTAGCAGGAACAATGAGCAGTTCTTC,TRBJ2-1,TRBD2,15,.,TRBV19
CASSLLAGGATDTQYF,TGCGCCAGCAGCTTACTAGCGGGGGGGGCCACAGATACGCAGTATTTT,TRBJ2-3,TRBD2,16,.,TRBV5-1
CASSFLGQGDTIYF,TGTGCCAGCAGCTTTTTAGGACAGGGAGACACCATATATTTT,TRBJ1-3,TRBD1,14,.,TRBV7-2
CSVLTGRLYEQYF,TGCAGCGTACTGACAGGCCGATTATACGAGCAGTACTTC,TRBJ2-7,.,13,.,TRBV29-1
CASSPTGKNGNTIYF,TGCGCCAGCAGCCCTACCGGGAAAAACGGAAACACCATATATTTT,TRBJ1-3,.,15,once,TRBV5-1
CASNLRAGAVTSNYGYTF,TGTGCCAGCAACCTTCGGGCGGGCGCTGTGACGTCTAACTATGGCTACACCTTC,TRBJ1-2,.,18,few,TRBV7-2
CAISERAGAGGEQFF,TGTGCCATCAGTGAGCGAGCGGGGGCGGGCGGTGAGCAGTTCTTC,TRBJ2-1,TRBD2,15,.,TRBV10-3